This T cell receptor (beta chain) was profiled in a study of blood T cell repertoires in COVID-19. Study context: Material from acute and convalescent COVID-19 was sourced from the United States, Italy and Spain.

Germline V gene sequence: CDR1 LGHNA, CDR2 YNFKEQ. This CDR3 spans 14 amino acids. V was clipped by 1 base and J by 5 bases, with 8 bases between them. Under the authors' procedure: Amplifying reference gene primers gave estimates of nucleated cell counts. Method: immunoSEQ multiplex PCR; TCRdb's copy keeps in-frame clones and lacks some. D and trimming come from the DNA, and the V and J calls and clone size come from that table. The data hold more than 120,000 clones, with more than 70% observed a single time. Sequenced input: peripheral blood. The chain carries TRBV4-2 and TRBJ1-4; D is unresolved. The sequence derives from a human donor in a cohort sampled during active COVID-19. The CDR3 spells CASSQVDGNEKLFF. CDR3 DNA: TGTGCCAGCAGCCAAGTAGACGGGAATGAAAAACTGTTTTTT.